What follows are 18 T cell receptor beta chains derived from one specimen sequenced in a study of T-cell reconstitution after alpha-beta-depleted transplantation in children. Preparing the TCRbeta library involved the use of unique molecular identifiers. Using its own MiXCR run on the PCR reads, TCRdb lists one record per CDR3 protein. The sample records hundreds of thousands of distinct CDR3 sequences, approximately 17% being singletons. The material was PBMCs from the stem cell graft donor, obtained from the stem cell graft. All receptors derive from a human donor who donated a stem cell graft to a child with acute myeloid leukemia.

This clonotype showed up just a few times. V and J are TRBV12-3 or TRBV12-4 and TRBJ1-5, with 8 bases that match TRBD1. V shed 5 bases and J 0 bases; nucleotides not matched to a gene: 9. The CDR3 is 17 residues long. The DNA of the CDR3 is TGTGCCAGCAGTCGAAGGACAGGGAGCGATAGCAATCAGCCCCAGCATTTT. Translating gives CASSRRTGSDSNQPQHF.

J is TRBJ2-7 and V is TRBV5-1; unclear D gene. Per germline, CDR1 SGHRS and CDR2 YFSETQ. This CDR3 has 14 residues. V was trimmed by 1 base and J by 4 bases, leaving 12 bases between them. The CDR3 loop reads CASSLSVGAYEQYV. The DNA for the CDR3 is TGCGCCAGCAGCTTGTCCGTTGGTGCTTACGAGCAGTACGTC.

This clonotype showed up many times. The chain has TRBV12-3 or TRBV12-4 and TRBJ1-2; 8 bases map to TRBD1. This CDR3 contains 13 residues. V lost 6 bases, J lost 7 bases, and 7 bases stayed unmatched. CDR3 nucleotide sequence: TGTGCCAGCAGATCGGACAGGGTTGGTGGCTACACCTTC. Its protein product is CASRSDRVGGYTF.

In its sample, this clonotype was seen a few times. This rearrangement joins TRBV5-1 to TRBJ2-1, with 9 bases aligning to TRBD1. CDR3 length: 13 amino acids. J lost 6 bases, V lost 7 bases, and 5 bases had no gene match. The V gene's germline CDR1 is SGHRS and CDR2 YFSETQ. The CDR3 loop is CASRTGEINEQFF. CDR3 in DNA: TGCGCCAGCCGGACAGGGGAGATCAATGAGCAGTTCTTC.

Worth noting for this clonotype: A much more abundant neighbour one base away suggests this may be a read error. The rearrangement links TRBV20-1 to TRBJ2-5; D unresolved. Trimming cost V 6 bases and J 5 bases, with 16 bases left between them. The CDR3 is 13 amino acids. Germline CDR1 DFQATT, CDR2 SNEGSKA (reference sequence). The CDR3 reads CSAPTWARETQYF. The CDR3 nucleotides are TGCAGTGCACCGACTTGGGCGCGGGAGACCCAGTACTTC.

The rearrangement links TRBV11-2 to TRBJ2-6; 7 bases align to TRBD2. The germline gives CDR1 SGHAT, CDR2 FQNNGV. After removal of 5 bases from V and 0 bases from J, the junction contained 4 bases not matched to a gene. CDR3 length: 16 residues. This CDR3 is CASSGGGTSGANVLTF. CDR3 bases: TGTGCCAGCAGCGGGGGGGGAACCTCTGGGGCCAACGTCCTGACTTTC. Full variable domain (outside the CDR3, taken from reference TRBV11-2 and TRBJ2-6): EAGVAQSPRYKIIEKRQSVAFWCNPISGHATLYWYQQILGQGPKLLIQFQNNGVVDDSQLPKDRFSAERLKGVDSTLKIQPAKLEDSAVYLCASSGGGTSGANVLTFGAGSRLTVL.

Concerning this clonotype itself: A much larger clone sits a single nucleotide away, making a read error possible. The chain joins TRBV20-1 to TRBJ2-3; D possibly uses TRBD1 or TRBD2 (6 bases each). CDR3 length: 15 amino acids. In germline, CDR1 is DFQATT, CDR2 SNEGSKA (reference sequence). In nucleotides, the CDR3 is TGCAGTGCTAGAGAGGGGGGCCGAAGCACAGATACGCGGTATTTT. Translation: CSAREGGRSTDTRYF.

This clonotype was seen many times. J is TRBJ1-2 and V is TRBV20-1, with D possibly being TRBD1 (5 bases). V was shortened by 3 bases and J by 6 bases, with 14 bases between the two germline ends. CDR1 is DFQATT and CDR2 is SNEGSKA in the germline V gene (reference sequence). The CDR3 sequence is 13 residues long. CDR3 region: CSARAAGVDGYTF. The DNA of the CDR3 is TGCAGTGCTAGGGCTGCGGGGGTTGATGGCTACACCTTC.

The sample holds a few counts of this clonotype. This sequence joins TRBV12-3 or TRBV12-4 and TRBJ2-1; TRBD2 is a possible D gene (6 bases). V gave up 1 base and J gave up 5 bases, with 15 bases separating them. The CDR3 spans 16 residues. CDR3 residues: CASSLGLRGSNNEQFF. CDR3 DNA: TGTGCCAGCAGTTTAGGCTTACGGGGGTCCAACAATGAGCAGTTCTTC.

Here the CDR3 reads CASSLNRDRGNEQFF. Here the CDR3 DNA reads TGTGCCAGCAGCTTGAACCGGGACAGGGGAAATGAGCAGTTCTTC. The J gene is TRBJ2-1, the V gene TRBV5-5, with TRBD1 identical over 10 bases. Germline CDR1 is SGHKS and CDR2 is YYEKEE (reference sequence). The length of the CDR3 is 15 residues. V lost 1 base and J lost 7; bases outside the gene matches: 5.

This clonotype was seen a few times. The genes are TRBV12-3 or TRBV12-4 and TRBJ2-7, with a possible D match to TRBD1 (6 bases). The CDR3 length is 14 residues. The V end was cut by 5 bases, the J end by 5 bases, with 16 bases between. In nucleotides, the CDR3 is TGTGCCAGCAGTCTCACCGGGACATTAAACGAGCAGTACGTC. It is translated as CASSLTGTLNEQYV.

As concerns this clonotype: Just one base apart from a much larger clone, this may be a read error. The rearrangement uses TRBV20-1 and TRBJ2-7; the match to TRBD1 covers 9 bases. The germline gives CDR1 DFQATT, CDR2 SNEGSKA (reference sequence). The CDR3 is 15 amino acids. The DNA for the CDR3 is TGCAGTGCTAGACCTACCGGGACAGGGAACGACGAGCTGTACTTC. Protein product: CSARPTGTGNDELYF.

V and J are TRBV4-1 and TRBJ1-1, with D uncertain. Per the germline V gene, CDR1 is MGHRA and CDR2 is YSYEKL. This CDR3 is built from 16 residues. V was shortened by 4 bases and J by 2 bases, with 17 bases between the two germline ends. The DNA of the CDR3 is TGCGCCAGCAGCCCCGGGTCGAAAATGGGCAACACTGAAGCTTTCTTT. It yields the protein CASSPGSKMGNTEAFF.

This clonotype was recorded many times. The chain recombines TRBV7-2 with TRBJ1-4, with unresolved D. This CDR3 has 13 residues. V dropped 3 bases and J dropped 8 bases, with 10 bases sitting between them. Per the germline V gene, CDR1 is SGHTA and CDR2 is FQGNSA. CDR3 protein: CASSLAFGEKLFF. The CDR3, as DNA: TGTGCCAGCAGCTTGGCTTTTGGGGAAAAACTGTTTTTT.

This clonotype was seen more than once but under ten times. V is TRBV13 and J is TRBJ2-1, with D perhaps TRBD2 (6 bases). This CDR3 spans 16 amino acids. V lost 3 bases and J lost 3, with 15 bases in between. CDR1 and CDR2 from the germline V gene are PRHDT and FYEKMQ (reference sequence). CDR3 protein: CASSFRDSAVYNEQFF. The CDR3 region has the DNA TGTGCCAGCAGCTTCCGGGACTCGGCAGTCTACAATGAGCAGTTCTTC. Combining the CDR3 with reference TRBV13 and TRBJ2-1 gives the whole variable domain AAGVIQSPRHLIKEKRETATLKCYPIPRHDTVYWYQQGPGQDPQFLISFYEKMQSDKGSIPDRFSAQQFSDYHSELNMSSLELGDSALYFCASSFRDSAVYNEQFFGPGTRLTVL.

The table lists this clonotype with many counts. This chain connects TRBV20-1 to TRBJ2-5; D remains ambiguous. This CDR3 comprises 10 residues. Looked up from germline, CDR1 is DFQATT and CDR2 is SNEGSKA (reference sequence). V was pared by 4 bases and J by 4 bases, with 4 bases between. CDR3 amino acids: CSAIGETQYF. The CDR3 DNA reads TGCAGTGCTATCGGAGAGACCCAGTACTTC.

The chain employs TRBV4-3 and TRBJ1-2; 7 nucleotides align to TRBD1. Germline values: CDR1 LGHNA, CDR2 YSLEER. CDR3 length: 19 residues. With V trimmed by 0 bases and J by 1 base, 14 bases remained unmatched. The CDR3 loop is CASSQDYGDRQIFNYGYTF. CDR3 in DNA: TGCGCCAGCAGCCAAGATTACGGGGACAGACAAATTTTTAACTATGGCTACACCTTC.

This clonotype was recorded at least ten times. The J gene is TRBJ1-1, the V gene TRBV5-4, with D maybe TRBD1 (5 bases). Germline V lookup: CDR1 SGHNT, CDR2 YYREEE (reference sequence). The CDR3 runs 14 residues. The V end lost 6 bases, the J end lost 2 bases, and 14 bases lay between the germline ends. The CDR3 coding sequence is TGTGCCAGCAAGGGCCGGGACGTAAACACTGAAGCTTTCTTT. Translation gives CASKGRDVNTEAFF.